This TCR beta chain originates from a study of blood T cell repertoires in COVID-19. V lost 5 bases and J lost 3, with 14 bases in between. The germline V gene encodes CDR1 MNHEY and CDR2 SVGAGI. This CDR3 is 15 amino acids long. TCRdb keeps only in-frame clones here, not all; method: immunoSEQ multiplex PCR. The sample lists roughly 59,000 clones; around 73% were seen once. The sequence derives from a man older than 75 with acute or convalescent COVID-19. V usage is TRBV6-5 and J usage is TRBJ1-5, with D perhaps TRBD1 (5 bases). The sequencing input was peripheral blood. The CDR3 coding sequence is TGTGCCAGCAGTCCCCGCGGGGGGGACAATCAGCCCCAGCATTTT. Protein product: CASSPRGGDNQPQHF.